This T cell receptor beta chain comes out of a study of Tregs in tolerant kidney transplant recipients. The germline gives CDR1 LNHDA, CDR2 SQIVND (reference sequence). The CDR3 has 15 amino acids. V dropped 6 bases and J dropped 3; count of bases not matched to a gene: 8. Some clones are missing from TCRdb's copy, which holds only in-frame ones; the method was immunoSEQ multiplex PCR. The repertoire holds some 74,000 clones, less than 95% seen once, with 0.34% in the top ten. The V call is TRBV19, the J call TRBJ1-5; 7 bases line up with TRBD1. The material was Tregs from blood, obtained before the transplant. This clonotype was sampled from a human donor who received a combined kidney and bone marrow transplant. The CDR3 region is CASRYRDRPNQPQHF. Here the CDR3 DNA reads TGTGCCAGTAGGTACCGGGACAGACCCAATCAGCCCCAGCATTTT.